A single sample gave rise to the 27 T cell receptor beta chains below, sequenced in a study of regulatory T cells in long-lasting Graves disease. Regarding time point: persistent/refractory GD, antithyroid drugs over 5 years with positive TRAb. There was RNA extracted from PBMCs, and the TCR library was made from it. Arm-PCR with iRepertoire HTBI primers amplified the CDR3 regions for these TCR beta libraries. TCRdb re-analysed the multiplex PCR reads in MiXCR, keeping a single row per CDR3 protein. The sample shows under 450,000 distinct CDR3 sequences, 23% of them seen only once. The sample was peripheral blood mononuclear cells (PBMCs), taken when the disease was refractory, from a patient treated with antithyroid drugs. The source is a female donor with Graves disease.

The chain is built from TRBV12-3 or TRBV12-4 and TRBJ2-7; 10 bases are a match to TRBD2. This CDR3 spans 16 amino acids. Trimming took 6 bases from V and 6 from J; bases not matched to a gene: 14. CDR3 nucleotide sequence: TGTGCCAGCAGATCCCATTCTAGCGGGAGAGTTCTCGAGCAGTACTTC. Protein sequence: CASRSHSSGRVLEQYF.

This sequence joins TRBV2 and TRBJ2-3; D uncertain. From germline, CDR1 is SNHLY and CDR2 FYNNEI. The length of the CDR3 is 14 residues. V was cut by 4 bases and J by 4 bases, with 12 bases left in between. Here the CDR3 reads CASSVGRASDTQYF. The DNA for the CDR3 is TGTGCCAGCAGTGTGGGCCGAGCATCAGATACGCAGTATTTT.

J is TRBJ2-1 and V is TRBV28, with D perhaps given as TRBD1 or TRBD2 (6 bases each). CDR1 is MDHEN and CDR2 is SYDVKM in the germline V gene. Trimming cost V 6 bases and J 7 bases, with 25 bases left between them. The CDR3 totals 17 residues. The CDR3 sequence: CASSFNVGGETWNEQFF. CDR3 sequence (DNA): TGTGCCAGCAGCTTCAACGTCGGGGGCGAAACATGGAATGAGCAGTTCTTC.

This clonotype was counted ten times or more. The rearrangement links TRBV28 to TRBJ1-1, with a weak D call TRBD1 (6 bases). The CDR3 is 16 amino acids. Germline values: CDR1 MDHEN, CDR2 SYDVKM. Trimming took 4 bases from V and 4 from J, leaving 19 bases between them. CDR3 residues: CASSSETRGSSTEAFF. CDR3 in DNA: TGTGCCAGCAGTTCCGAGACCAGGGGTTCATCCACTGAAGCTTTCTTT.

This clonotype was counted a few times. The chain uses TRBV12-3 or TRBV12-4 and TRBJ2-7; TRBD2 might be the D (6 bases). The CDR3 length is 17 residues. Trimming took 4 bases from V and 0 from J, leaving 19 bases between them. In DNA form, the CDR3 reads TGTGCCAGCAGTTCCTACCCTTTGCGGGATAACTCCTACGAGCAGTACTTC. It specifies CASSSYPLRDNSYEQYF.

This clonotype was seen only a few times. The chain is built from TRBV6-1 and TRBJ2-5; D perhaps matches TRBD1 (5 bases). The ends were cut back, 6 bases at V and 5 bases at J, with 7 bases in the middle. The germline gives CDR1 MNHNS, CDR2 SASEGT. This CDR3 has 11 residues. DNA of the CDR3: TGTGCCAGCAGACAGGAGGAGACCCAGTACTTC. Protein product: CASRQEETQYF.

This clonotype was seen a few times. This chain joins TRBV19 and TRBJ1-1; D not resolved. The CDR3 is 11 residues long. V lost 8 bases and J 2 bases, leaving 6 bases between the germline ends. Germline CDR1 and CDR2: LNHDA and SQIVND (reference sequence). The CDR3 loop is CASGTNTEAFF. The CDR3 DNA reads TGTGCCAGTGGAACTAACACTGAAGCTTTCTTT.

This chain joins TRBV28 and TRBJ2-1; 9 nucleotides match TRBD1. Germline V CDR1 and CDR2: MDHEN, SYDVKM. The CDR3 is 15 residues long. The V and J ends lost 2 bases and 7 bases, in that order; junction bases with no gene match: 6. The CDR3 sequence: CASSLVTGGLNEQFF. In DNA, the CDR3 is TGTGCCAGCAGTTTAGTCACAGGGGGCCTGAATGAGCAGTTCTTC. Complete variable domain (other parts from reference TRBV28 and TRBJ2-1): DVKVTQSSRYLVKRTGEKVFLECVQDMDHENMFWYRQDPGLGLRLIYFSYDVKMKEKGDIPEGYSVSREKKERFSLILESASTNQTSMYLCASSLVTGGLNEQFFGPGTRLTVL.

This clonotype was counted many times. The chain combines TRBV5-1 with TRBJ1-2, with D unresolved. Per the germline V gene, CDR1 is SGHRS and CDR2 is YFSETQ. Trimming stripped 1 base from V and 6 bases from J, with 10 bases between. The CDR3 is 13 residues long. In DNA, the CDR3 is TGCGCCAGCAGCTTGATTAGGGAGCATGGCTACACCTTC. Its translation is CASSLIREHGYTF.

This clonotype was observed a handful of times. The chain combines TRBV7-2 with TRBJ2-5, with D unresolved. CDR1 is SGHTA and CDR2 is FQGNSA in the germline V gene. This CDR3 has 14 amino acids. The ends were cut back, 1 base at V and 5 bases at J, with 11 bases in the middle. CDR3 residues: CASSLGPTGETQYF. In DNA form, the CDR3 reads TGTGCCAGCAGCTTAGGCCCGACGGGCGAGACCCAGTACTTC.

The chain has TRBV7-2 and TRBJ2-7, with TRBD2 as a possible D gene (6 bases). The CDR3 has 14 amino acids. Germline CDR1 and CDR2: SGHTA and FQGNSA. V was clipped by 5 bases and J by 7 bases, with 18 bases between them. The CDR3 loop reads CASSAEGLGGEQYF. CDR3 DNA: TGTGCCAGCAGCGCAGAAGGCCTCGGGGGTGAGCAGTACTTC. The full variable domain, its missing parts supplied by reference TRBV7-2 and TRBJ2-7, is GAGVSQSPSNKVTEKGKDVELRCDPISGHTALYWYRQSLGQGLEFLIYFQGNSAPDKSGLPSDRFSAERTGGSVSTLTIQRTQQEDSAVYLCASSAEGLGGEQYFGPGTRLTVT.

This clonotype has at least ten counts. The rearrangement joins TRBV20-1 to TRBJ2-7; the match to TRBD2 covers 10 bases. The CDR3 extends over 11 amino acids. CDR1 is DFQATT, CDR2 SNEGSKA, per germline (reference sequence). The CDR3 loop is CGAAGGPLQYF. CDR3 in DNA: TGCGGAGCAGCGGGAGGGCCTTTGCAGTACTTC.

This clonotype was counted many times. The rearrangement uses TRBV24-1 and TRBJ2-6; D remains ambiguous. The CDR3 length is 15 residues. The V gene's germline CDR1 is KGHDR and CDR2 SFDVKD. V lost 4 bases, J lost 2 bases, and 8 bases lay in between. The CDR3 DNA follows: TGTGCCACCAGTGAAAAAAAAGCTGGGGCCAACGTCCTGACTTTC. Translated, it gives CATSEKKAGANVLTF.

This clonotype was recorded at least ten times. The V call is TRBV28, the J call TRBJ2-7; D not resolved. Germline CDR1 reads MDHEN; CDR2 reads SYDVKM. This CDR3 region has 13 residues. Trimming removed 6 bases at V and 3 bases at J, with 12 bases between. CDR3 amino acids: CASSLGRGYEQYF. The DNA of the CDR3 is TGTGCCAGCAGCCTCGGCAGAGGCTACGAGCAGTACTTC.

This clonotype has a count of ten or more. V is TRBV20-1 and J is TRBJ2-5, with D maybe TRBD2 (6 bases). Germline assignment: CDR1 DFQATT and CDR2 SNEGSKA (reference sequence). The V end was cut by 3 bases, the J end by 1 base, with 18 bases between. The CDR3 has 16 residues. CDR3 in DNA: TGCAGTGCTAGCCCACTTAGCGGCCGCGCCCAAGAGACCCAGTACTTC. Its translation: CSASPLSGRAQETQYF.

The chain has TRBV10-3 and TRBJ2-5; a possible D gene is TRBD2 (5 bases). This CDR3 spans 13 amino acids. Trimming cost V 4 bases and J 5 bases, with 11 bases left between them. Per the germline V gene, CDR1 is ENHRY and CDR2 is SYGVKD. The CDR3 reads CAISVGREETQYF. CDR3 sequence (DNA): TGTGCCATCAGTGTGGGAAGGGAGGAGACCCAGTACTTC.

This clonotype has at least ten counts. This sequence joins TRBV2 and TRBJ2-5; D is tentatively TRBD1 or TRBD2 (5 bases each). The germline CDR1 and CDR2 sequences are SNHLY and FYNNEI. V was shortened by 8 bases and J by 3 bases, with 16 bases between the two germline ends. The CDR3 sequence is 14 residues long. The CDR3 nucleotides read TGTGCCAGCGCCCTGCGAGGGGCGAAAGAGACCCAGTACTTC. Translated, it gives CASALRGAKETQYF.

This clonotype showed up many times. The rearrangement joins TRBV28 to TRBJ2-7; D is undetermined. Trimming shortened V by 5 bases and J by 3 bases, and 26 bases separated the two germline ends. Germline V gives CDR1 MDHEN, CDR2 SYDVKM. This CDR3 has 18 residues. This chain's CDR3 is CASSSAVERMGRRYEQYF. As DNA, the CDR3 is TGTGCCAGCAGTAGCGCCGTGGAGCGTATGGGCCGGCGCTACGAGCAGTACTTC. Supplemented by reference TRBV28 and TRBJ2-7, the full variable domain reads DVKVTQSSRYLVKRTGEKVFLECVQDMDHENMFWYRQDPGLGLRLIYFSYDVKMKEKGDIPEGYSVSREKKERFSLILESASTNQTSMYLCASSSAVERMGRRYEQYFGPGTRLTVT.

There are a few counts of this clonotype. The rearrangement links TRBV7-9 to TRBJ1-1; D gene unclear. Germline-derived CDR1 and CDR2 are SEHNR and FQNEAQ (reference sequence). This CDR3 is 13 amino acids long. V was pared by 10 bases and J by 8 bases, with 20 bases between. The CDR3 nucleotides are TGTGCCACGGCGGGCACTGAGAAAAGAGAAGCTTTCTTT. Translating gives CATAGTEKREAFF.

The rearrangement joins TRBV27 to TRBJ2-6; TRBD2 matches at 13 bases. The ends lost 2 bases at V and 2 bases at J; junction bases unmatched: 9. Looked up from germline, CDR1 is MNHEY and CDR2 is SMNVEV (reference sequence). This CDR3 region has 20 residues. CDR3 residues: CASSLRRTSGRRTGANVLTF. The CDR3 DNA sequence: TGTGCCAGCAGTTTAAGAAGGACTAGCGGGAGAAGGACTGGGGCCAACGTCCTGACTTTC.

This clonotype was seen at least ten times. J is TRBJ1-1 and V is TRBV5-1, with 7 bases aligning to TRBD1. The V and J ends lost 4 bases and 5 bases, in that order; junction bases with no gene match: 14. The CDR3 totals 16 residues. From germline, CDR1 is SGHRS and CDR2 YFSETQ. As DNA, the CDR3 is TGCGCCAGCAGCGGGGACAGAAGAGAAGGAGGGACTGAAGCTTTCTTT. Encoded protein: CASSGDRREGGTEAFF.

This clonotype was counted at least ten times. The CDR3 spells CSARGRVYEQYF. The CDR3 DNA reads as TGCAGTGCTAGAGGCAGGGTCTACGAGCAGTACTTC. The chain is built from TRBV20-1 and TRBJ2-7; TRBD1 is a possible D gene (5 bases). Looked up from germline, CDR1 is DFQATT and CDR2 is SNEGSKA (reference sequence). This CDR3 contains 12 residues. V shed 1 base and J shed 3 bases, with 7 bases lying between them.

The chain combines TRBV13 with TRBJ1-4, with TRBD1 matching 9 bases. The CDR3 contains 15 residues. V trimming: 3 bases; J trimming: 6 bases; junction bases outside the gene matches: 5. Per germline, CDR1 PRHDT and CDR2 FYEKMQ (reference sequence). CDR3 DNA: TGTGCCAGCAGCTTCCGGGACAGGGAGGATGAAAAACTGTTTTTT. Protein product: CASSFRDREDEKLFF.

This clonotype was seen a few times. In DNA, the CDR3 is TGTGCCAGCAGCGTAGATCCTCTGGTCTCTGGGGCCAACGTCCTGACTTTC. Amino acid sequence: CASSVDPLVSGANVLTF. The V call is TRBV9, the J call TRBJ2-6; D unclear. The CDR3 length is 17 residues. Germline V gives CDR1 SGDLS, CDR2 YYNGEE. V gave up 0 bases and J gave up 0 bases, with 10 bases separating them.

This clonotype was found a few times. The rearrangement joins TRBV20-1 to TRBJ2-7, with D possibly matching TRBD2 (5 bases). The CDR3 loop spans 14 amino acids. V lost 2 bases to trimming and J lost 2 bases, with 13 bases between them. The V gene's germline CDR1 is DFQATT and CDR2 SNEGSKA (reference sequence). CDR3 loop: CSARSSSSTYEQYF. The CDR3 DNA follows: TGCAGTGCTAGATCGTCTAGCTCTACCTACGAGCAGTACTTC.

CDR3 residues: CASSPSGAETQYF. DNA for the CDR3: TGTGCCAGCAGCCCCTCGGGGGCAGAGACCCAGTACTTC. The chain carries TRBV7-3 and TRBJ2-5; D tentatively reads TRBD1 or TRBD2 (6 bases each). In germline, CDR1 is SGHTA, CDR2 FQGTGA. The CDR3 runs to 13 residues. V was cut by 5 bases and J by 4 bases, with 11 bases left in between.

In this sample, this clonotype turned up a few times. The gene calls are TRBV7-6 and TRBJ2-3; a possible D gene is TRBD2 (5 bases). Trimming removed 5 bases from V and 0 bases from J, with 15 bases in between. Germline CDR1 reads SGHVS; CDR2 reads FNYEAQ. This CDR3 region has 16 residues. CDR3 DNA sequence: TGTGCCAGCAGCCTAGGCGCGGGTAGTAGCACAGATACGCAGTATTTT. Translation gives CASSLGAGSSTDTQYF.